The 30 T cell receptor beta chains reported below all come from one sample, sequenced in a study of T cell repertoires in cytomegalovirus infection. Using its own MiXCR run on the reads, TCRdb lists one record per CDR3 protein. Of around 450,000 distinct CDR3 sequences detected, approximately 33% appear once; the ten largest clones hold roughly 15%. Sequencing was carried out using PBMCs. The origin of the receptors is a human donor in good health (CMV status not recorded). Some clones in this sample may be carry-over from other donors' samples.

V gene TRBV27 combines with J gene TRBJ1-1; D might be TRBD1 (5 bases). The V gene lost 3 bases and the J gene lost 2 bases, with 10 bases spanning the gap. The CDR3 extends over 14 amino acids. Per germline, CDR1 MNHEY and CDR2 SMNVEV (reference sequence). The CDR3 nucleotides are TGTGCCAGCAGTTTCCAGGGATATAACACTGAAGCTTTCTTT. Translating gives CASSFQGYNTEAFF.

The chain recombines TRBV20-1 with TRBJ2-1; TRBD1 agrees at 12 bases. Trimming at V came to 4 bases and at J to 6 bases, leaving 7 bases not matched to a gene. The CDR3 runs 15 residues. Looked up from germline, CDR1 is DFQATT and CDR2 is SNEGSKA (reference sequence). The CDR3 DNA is TGCAGTGCTACTGATCGGGACAGGGGGCCCAATGAGCAGTTCTTC. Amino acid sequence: CSATDRDRGPNEQFF.

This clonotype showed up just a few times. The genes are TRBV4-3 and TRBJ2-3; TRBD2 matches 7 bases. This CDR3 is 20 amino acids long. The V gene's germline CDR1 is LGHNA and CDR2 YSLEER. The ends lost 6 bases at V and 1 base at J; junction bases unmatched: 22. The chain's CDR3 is CASSATLFAGDSRGTDTQYF. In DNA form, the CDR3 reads TGCGCCAGCAGTGCAACTCTCTTTGCGGGGGACTCTAGGGGCACAGATACGCAGTATTTT.

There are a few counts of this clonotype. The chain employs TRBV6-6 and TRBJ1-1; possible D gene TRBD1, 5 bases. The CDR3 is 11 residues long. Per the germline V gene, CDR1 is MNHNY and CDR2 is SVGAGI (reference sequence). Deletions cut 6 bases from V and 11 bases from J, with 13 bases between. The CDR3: CASSNPGTAFF. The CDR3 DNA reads TGTGCCAGCAGCAACCCTGGGACGGCTTTCTTT.

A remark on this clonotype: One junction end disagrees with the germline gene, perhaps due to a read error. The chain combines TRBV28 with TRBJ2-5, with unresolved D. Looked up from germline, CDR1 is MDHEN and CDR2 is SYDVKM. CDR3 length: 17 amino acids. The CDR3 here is CASSPGRRAGYQETQSF. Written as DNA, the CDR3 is TGTGCCAGCAGCCCCGGGCGGCGTGCAGGCTACCAAGAGACCCAGTCCTTC.

The CDR3 loop reads CASTRDLGYGYTF. The CDR3 nucleotides are TGTGCCAGCACTAGGGATCTGGGGTATGGCTACACCTTC. The chain employs TRBV7-9 and TRBJ1-2; D ambiguous. V lost 7 bases to trimming and J lost 5 bases, with 14 bases between them. The CDR3 extends over 13 amino acids. Germline CDR1 and CDR2: SEHNR and FQNEAQ (reference sequence).

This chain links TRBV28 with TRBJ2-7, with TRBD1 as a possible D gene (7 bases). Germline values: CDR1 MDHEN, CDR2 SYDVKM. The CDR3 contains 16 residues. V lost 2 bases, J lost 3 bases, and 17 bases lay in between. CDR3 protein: CASSLIIGGTDYEQYF. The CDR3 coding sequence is TGTGCCAGCAGTTTAATCATAGGGGGGACAGACTACGAGCAGTACTTC. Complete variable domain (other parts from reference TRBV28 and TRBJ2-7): DVKVTQSSRYLVKRTGEKVFLECVQDMDHENMFWYRQDPGLGLRLIYFSYDVKMKEKGDIPEGYSVSREKKERFSLILESASTNQTSMYLCASSLIIGGTDYEQYFGPGTRLTVT.

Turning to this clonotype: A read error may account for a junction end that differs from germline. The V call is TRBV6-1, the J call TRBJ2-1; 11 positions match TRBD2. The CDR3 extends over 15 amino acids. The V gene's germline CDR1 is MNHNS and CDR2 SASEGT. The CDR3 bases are TGTGCCAGTAACTTAGCGGGGGGGCACTACAATAAGCAGTTCTTC. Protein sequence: CASNLAGGHYNKQFF.

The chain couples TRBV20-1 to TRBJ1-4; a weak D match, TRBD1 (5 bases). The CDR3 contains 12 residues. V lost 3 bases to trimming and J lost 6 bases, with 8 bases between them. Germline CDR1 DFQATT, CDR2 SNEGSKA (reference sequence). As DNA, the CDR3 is TGCAGTGCTAGGGGGCCTGATGAAAAACTGTTTTTT. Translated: CSARGPDEKLFF.

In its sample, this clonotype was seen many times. The CDR3 nucleotides read TGTGCCAGCAGCTTAGCTGGGAGCAATCAGCCCCAGCATTTT. It yields the protein CASSLAGSNQPQHF. The V and J genes are TRBV7-8 and TRBJ1-5; unclear D gene. CDR1 SGHVS and CDR2 FQNEAQ come from the germline V gene. The germline V and J ends were trimmed by 0 bases and 1 base, with 4 bases remaining between them. CDR3 length equals 14 residues.

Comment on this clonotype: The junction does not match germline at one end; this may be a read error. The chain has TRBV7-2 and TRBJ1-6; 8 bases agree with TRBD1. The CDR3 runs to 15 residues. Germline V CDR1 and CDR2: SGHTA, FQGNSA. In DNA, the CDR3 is TGTGCCATCAGCTTATGTTCCGGGACAGGTGGACCCCTCCACTTT. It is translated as CAISLCSGTGGPLHF.

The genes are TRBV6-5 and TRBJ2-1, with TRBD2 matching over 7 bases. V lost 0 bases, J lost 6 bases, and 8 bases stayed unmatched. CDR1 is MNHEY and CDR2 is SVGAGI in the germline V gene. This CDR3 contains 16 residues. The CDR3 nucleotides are TGTGCCAGCAGTTACTCGCGAGCGGGGTGGGGCAATGAGCAGTTCTTC. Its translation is CASSYSRAGWGNEQFF.

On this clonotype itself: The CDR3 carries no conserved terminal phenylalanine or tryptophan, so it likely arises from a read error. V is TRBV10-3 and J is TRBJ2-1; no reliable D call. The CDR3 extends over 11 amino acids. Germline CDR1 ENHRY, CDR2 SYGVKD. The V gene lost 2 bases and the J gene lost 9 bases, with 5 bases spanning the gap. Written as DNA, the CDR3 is TGTGCCATCAGTGAGGCCGGTGAGCAGTTCTTA. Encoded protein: CAISEAGEQFL.

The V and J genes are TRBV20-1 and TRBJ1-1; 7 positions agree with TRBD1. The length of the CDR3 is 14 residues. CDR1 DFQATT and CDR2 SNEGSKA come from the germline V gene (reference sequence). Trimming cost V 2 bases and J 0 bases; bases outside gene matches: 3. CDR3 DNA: TGCAGTGCTAGATCACAGGGGTTGAACACTGAAGCTTTCTTT. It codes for CSARSQGLNTEAFF.

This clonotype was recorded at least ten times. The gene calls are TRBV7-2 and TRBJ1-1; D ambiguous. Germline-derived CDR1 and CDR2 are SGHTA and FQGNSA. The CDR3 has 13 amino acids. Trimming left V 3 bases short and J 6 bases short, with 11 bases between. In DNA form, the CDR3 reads TGTGCCAGCAGCTTGTTTTCGGGCCCTGAAGCTTTCTTT. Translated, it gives CASSLFSGPEAFF.

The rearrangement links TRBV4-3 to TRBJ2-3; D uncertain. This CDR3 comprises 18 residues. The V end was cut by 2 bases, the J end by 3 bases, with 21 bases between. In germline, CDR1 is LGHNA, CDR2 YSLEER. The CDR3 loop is CASSQSRSGVVRTDTQYF. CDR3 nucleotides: TGCGCCAGCAGCCAAAGTCGGTCTGGGGTGGTTAGGACAGATACGCAGTATTTT.

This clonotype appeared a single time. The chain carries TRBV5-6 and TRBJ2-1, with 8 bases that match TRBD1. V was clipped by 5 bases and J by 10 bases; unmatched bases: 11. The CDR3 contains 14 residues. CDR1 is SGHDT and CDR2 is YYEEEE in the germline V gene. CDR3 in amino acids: CASRPTGGLDEQFF. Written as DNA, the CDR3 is TGTGCCAGCAGACCAACAGGGGGGTTAGACGAGCAGTTCTTC. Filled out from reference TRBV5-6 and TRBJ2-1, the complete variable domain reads DAGVTQSPTHLIKTRGQQVTLRCSPKSGHDTVSWYQQALGQGPQFIFQYYEEEERQRGNFPDRFSGHQFPNYSSELNVNALLLGDSALYLCASRPTGGLDEQFFGPGTRLTVL.

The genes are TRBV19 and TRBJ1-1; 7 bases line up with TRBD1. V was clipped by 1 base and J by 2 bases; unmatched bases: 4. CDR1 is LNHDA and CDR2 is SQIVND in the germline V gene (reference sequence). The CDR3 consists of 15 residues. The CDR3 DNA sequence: TGTGCCAGTAGTATAGGCAGGGGGGGAAACACTGAAGCTTTCTTT. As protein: CASSIGRGGNTEAFF.

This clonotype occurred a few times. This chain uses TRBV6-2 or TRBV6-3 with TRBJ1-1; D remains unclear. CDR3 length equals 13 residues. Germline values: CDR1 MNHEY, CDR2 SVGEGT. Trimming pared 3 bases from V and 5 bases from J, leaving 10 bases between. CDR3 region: CASSYSVGTEAFF. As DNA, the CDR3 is TGTGCCAGCAGTTATTCGGTCGGGACTGAAGCTTTCTTT.

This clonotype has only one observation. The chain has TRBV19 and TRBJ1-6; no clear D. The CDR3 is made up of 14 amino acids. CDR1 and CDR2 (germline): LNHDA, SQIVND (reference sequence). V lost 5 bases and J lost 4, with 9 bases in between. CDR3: CASSPSHYNSPLHF. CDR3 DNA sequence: TGTGCCAGTAGTCCATCACATTATAATTCACCCCTCCACTTT.

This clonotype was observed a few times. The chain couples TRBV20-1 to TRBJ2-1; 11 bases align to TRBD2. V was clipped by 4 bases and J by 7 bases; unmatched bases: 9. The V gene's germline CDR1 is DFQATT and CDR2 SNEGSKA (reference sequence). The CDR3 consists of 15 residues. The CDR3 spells CSAKGLAGGGNEQFF. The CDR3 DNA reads TGCAGTGCTAAAGGGCTAGCGGGGGGCGGAAATGAGCAGTTCTTC.

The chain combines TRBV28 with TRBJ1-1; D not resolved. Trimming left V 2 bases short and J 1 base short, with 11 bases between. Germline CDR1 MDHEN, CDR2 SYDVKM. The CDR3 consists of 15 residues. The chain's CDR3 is CASSLSGRRNTEAFF. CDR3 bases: TGTGCCAGCAGTTTAAGCGGGCGGAGGAACACTGAAGCTTTCTTT.

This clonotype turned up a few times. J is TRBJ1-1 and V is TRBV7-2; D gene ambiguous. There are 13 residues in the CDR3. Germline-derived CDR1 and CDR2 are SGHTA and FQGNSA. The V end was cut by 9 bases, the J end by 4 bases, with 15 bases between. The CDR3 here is CARVRESITEAFF. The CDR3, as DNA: TGTGCCAGAGTACGCGAGAGTATCACTGAAGCTTTCTTT. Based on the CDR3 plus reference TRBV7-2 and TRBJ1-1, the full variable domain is GAGVSQSPSNKVTEKGKDVELRCDPISGHTALYWYRQSLGQGLEFLIYFQGNSAPDKSGLPSDRFSAERTGGSVSTLTIQRTQQEDSAVYLCARVRESITEAFFGQGTRLTVV.

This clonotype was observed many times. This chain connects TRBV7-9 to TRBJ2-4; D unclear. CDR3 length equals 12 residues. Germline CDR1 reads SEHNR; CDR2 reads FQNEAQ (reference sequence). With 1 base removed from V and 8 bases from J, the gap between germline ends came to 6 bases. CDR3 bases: TGTGCCAGCAGCTTAGACTTTGACATTCAGTACTTC. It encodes CASSLDFDIQYF.

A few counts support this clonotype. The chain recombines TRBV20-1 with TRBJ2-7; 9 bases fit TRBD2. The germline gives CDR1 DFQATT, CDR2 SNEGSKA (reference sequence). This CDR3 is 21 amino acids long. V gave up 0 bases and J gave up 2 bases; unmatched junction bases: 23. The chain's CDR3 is CSARDGSIRRRPGLATYEQYF. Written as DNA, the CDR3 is TGCAGTGCTAGAGATGGGTCTATTAGAAGAAGGCCGGGACTAGCAACCTACGAGCAGTACTTC.

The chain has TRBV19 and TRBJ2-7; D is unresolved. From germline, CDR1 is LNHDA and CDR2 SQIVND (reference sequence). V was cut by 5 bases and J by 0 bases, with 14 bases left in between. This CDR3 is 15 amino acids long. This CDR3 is CASSSHSSSSYEQYF. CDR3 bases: TGTGCCAGTAGTTCACACAGTTCCAGCTCCTACGAGCAGTACTTC.

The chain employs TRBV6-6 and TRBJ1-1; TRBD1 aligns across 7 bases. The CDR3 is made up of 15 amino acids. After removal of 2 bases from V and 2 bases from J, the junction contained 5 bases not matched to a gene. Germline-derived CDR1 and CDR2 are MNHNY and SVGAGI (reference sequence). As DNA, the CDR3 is TGTGCCAGCAGTTACGGGGGACAGAGAAACACTGAAGCTTTCTTT. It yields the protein CASSYGGQRNTEAFF.

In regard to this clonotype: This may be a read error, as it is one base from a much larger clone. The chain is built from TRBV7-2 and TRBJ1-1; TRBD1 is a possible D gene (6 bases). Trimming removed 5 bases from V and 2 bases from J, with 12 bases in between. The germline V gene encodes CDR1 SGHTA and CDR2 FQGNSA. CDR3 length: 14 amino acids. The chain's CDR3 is CASSKKGGNTEAFF. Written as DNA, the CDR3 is TGTGCCAGCAGCAAGAAAGGGGGTAACACTGAAGCTTTCTTT.

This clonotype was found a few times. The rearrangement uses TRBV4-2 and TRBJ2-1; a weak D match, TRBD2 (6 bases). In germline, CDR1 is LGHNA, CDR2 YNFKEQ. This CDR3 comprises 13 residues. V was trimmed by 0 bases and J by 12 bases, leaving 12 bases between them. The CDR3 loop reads CASSQDRVGGQFF. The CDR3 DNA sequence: TGTGCCAGCAGCCAAGATAGGGTGGGGGGGCAGTTCTTC.

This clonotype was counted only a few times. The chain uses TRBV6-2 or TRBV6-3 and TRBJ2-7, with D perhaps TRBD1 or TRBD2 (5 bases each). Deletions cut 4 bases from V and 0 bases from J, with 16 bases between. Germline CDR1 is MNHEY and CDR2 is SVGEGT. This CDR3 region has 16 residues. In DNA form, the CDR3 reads TGTGCCAGCAGTTCATCCGGGACGGAGTCCTCCTACGAGCAGTACTTC. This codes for CASSSSGTESSYEQYF.